Listed below are T cell receptor beta chains from one sample, sequenced in a study of blood T cell repertoires in COVID-19. Profiled with immunoSEQ multiplex PCR; TCRdb holds only in-frame clones, not every one. The sample has fewer than 250,000 clones, 80% to 90% seen once. The sample consisted of PBMCs or T cells enriched from blood (not recorded which). The origin of the receptors is a woman in her 40s with acute COVID-19. CDR3s include the opening cysteine and the closing phenylalanine or tryptophan. D genes are given only for firm matches. Size is stated for part of the rows, as once, few or many counts, or as a class when the clone is expanded.

CDR3 DNA: TGTGCCAGCAGCTCCGGGACTAGCGCCTACTACAATGAGCAGTTCTTC
CDR3 protein: CASSSGTSAYYNEQFF
J gene: TRBJ2-1
clone size: .
V gene: TRBV7-2
D gene: TRBD2

CDR3 DNA: TGTGCCAGCAGTTTAAACAGCGGGAGCGGGTACGAGCAGTACTTC
CDR3 protein: CASSLNSGSGYEQYF
J gene: TRBJ2-7
clone size: .
V gene: TRBV6-5
D gene: TRBD2

CDR3 DNA: TGCGCCAGCAGCGAGACAGGGGGAGCGTTCGTACCTAGCTATGGCTACACCTTC
CDR3 protein: CASSETGGAFVPSYGYTF
J gene: TRBJ1-2
clone size: once
V gene: TRBV5-1
D gene: TRBD1

CDR3 DNA: TGTGCCAGCAGCCAAGGGGGGCTAGCGGGAGGGGTTGAGCAGTTCTTC
CDR3 protein: CASSQGGLAGGVEQFF
J gene: TRBJ2-1
clone size: .
V gene: TRBV3-1/TRBV3-2
D gene: TRBD2

CDR3 DNA: TGTGCCAGCAGCATACTAGCGGGAGTTAACACCGGGGAGCTGTTTTTT
CDR3 protein: CASSILAGVNTGELFF
J gene: TRBJ2-2
clone size: .
V gene: TRBV11-2
D gene: TRBD2

CDR3 DNA: TGTGCCAGCAGCCCACTAATGGGGCCCTACTCCTATAATTCACCCCTCCACTTT
CDR3 protein: CASSPLMGPYSYNSPLHF
J gene: TRBJ1-6
clone size: .
V gene: TRBV3-1/TRBV3-2
D gene: .

CDR3 DNA: TGTGCCAGCAGCTTAGGCCAGTTGAACACTGAAGCTTTCTTT
CDR3 protein: CASSLGQLNTEAFF
J gene: TRBJ1-1
clone size: once
V gene: TRBV7-8
D gene: .

CDR3 DNA: TGCAGCGTTGCACAGACTGAAGCTTTCTTT
CDR3 protein: CSVAQTEAFF
J gene: TRBJ1-1
clone size: once
V gene: TRBV29-1
D gene: .

CDR3 DNA: TGTGCCAGCAGGGGACAGTTCTACGAGCAGTACTTC
CDR3 protein: CASRGQFYEQYF
J gene: TRBJ2-7
clone size: .
V gene: TRBV2
D gene: TRBD1

CDR3 DNA: TGTGCCAGCAGCCAAAGGGCGGGCCGACCAGAGACCCAGTACTTC
CDR3 protein: CASSQRAGRPETQYF
J gene: TRBJ2-5
clone size: .
V gene: TRBV3-1/TRBV3-2
D gene: .

CDR3 DNA: TGTGCCAGCAGCTCCCCCCGAGAGACCCAGTACTTC
CDR3 protein: CASSSPRETQYF
J gene: TRBJ2-5
clone size: once
V gene: TRBV7-2
D gene: .

CDR3 DNA: TGTGCCAGCAGCTCGGAGTACCAGCAGTACTTC
CDR3 protein: CASSSEYQQYF
J gene: TRBJ2-7
clone size: .
V gene: TRBV7-2
D gene: .

CDR3 DNA: TGTGCCAGCAAGGGGATTGGGGCTTCCTACGAGCAGTACTTC
CDR3 protein: CASKGIGASYEQYF
J gene: TRBJ2-7
clone size: .
V gene: TRBV2
D gene: .

CDR3 DNA: TGTGCCAGCAGCCAGCTAGCGGGGCTAGAGCAGTTCTTC
CDR3 protein: CASSQLAGLEQFF
J gene: TRBJ2-1
clone size: .
V gene: TRBV3-1/TRBV3-2
D gene: TRBD2

CDR3 DNA: TGCGCCAGCAGCCAAGACGGGACAGGGAGCTCCTACGAGCAGTACTTC
CDR3 protein: CASSQDGTGSSYEQYF
J gene: TRBJ2-7
clone size: few
V gene: TRBV4-1
D gene: TRBD1

CDR3 DNA: TGTGCCAGCAGATCAGGGGGTACGGGTGAAGCTTTCTTT
CDR3 protein: CASRSGGTGEAFF
J gene: TRBJ1-1
clone size: .
V gene: TRBV5-6
D gene: TRBD1

CDR3 DNA: TGCAGCGTTAGCGGGAGAACCTACAATGAGCAGTTCTTC
CDR3 protein: CSVSGRTYNEQFF
J gene: TRBJ2-1
clone size: .
V gene: TRBV29-1
D gene: TRBD2

CDR3 DNA: TGTGCTAGTGGTCTTCCGGACAGGGTAGACGATACGCAGTATTTT
CDR3 protein: CASGLPDRVDDTQYF
J gene: TRBJ2-3
clone size: .
V gene: TRBV12-5
D gene: TRBD1

CDR3 DNA: TGTGCCAGCAGTGAAGGGGTAGTGGGACTAGCGGGGTACAATGAGCAGTTCTTC
CDR3 protein: CASSEGVVGLAGYNEQFF
J gene: TRBJ2-1
clone size: .
V gene: TRBV6-1
D gene: TRBD2

CDR3 DNA: TGTGCCAGTTCTCGCGGCGGGGAGGGCACTGAAGCTTTCTTT
CDR3 protein: CASSRGGEGTEAFF
J gene: TRBJ1-1
clone size: .
V gene: TRBV19
D gene: .

CDR3 DNA: TGTGCCAGCAGGGAGGACAGACCCTATGGCTACACCTTC
CDR3 protein: CASREDRPYGYTF
J gene: TRBJ1-2
clone size: .
V gene: TRBV6-5
D gene: .

CDR3 DNA: TGTGCCAGTAGCCGGACAGGGAGTGAGGGAGGATATGGCTACACCTTC
CDR3 protein: CASSRTGSEGGYGYTF
J gene: TRBJ1-2
clone size: .
V gene: TRBV19
D gene: TRBD1

CDR3 DNA: TGCAGTGCTAGGCGGGGGGAAGCTTTCTTT
CDR3 protein: CSARRGEAFF
J gene: TRBJ1-1
clone size: .
V gene: TRBV20-1
D gene: .

CDR3 DNA: TGTGCCAGCAGCCAAGGATGGAGCTACGAGCAGTACTTC
CDR3 protein: CASSQGWSYEQYF
J gene: TRBJ2-7
clone size: .
V gene: TRBV3-1/TRBV3-2
D gene: .

CDR3 DNA: TGTGCCAGCAGTTTACCATCCGGGGGGGTTTATGGCTACACCTTC
CDR3 protein: CASSLPSGGVYGYTF
J gene: TRBJ1-2
clone size: .
V gene: TRBV28
D gene: .

CDR3 DNA: TGTGCCAGCAGCGGTAGTTTCCACGGAGACGAGCAGTACTTC
CDR3 protein: CASSGSFHGDEQYF
J gene: TRBJ2-7
clone size: .
V gene: TRBV9
D gene: .

CDR3 DNA: TGTGCCAGCAGCTCACTCGGGGGGGGGATGAACACTGAAGCTTTCTTT
CDR3 protein: CASSSLGGGMNTEAFF
J gene: TRBJ1-1
clone size: .
V gene: TRBV7-8
D gene: .

CDR3 DNA: TGCGCCAGCAGCCAACGGGTCCGACTAGCGGGGCAAGAGACCCAGTACTTC
CDR3 protein: CASSQRVRLAGQETQYF
J gene: TRBJ2-5
clone size: .
V gene: TRBV4-1
D gene: TRBD2

CDR3 DNA: TGTGCCAGCAGCTTACCCCAGGGGACCTCTCTCGACAATGAGCAGTTCTTC
CDR3 protein: CASSLPQGTSLDNEQFF
J gene: TRBJ2-1
clone size: once
V gene: TRBV7-6
D gene: .

CDR3 DNA: TGCGCCAGCAGCTACACGAACACCGGGGAGCTGTTTTTT
CDR3 protein: CASSYTNTGELFF
J gene: TRBJ2-2
clone size: .
V gene: TRBV5-1
D gene: .

CDR3 DNA: TGTGCCAGCAGCCCTTTCCGGGGCCGGGGGGATTCACCCCTCCACTTT
CDR3 protein: CASSPFRGRGDSPLHF
J gene: TRBJ1-6
clone size: .
V gene: TRBV3-1/TRBV3-2
D gene: .

CDR3 DNA: TGTGCCAGCAGTTGGGGGGGGCGGATGAACACTGAAGCTTTCTTT
CDR3 protein: CASSWGGRMNTEAFF
J gene: TRBJ1-1
clone size: .
V gene: TRBV2
D gene: .

CDR3 DNA: TGTGCCAGCAGTTTACTCTGGGCAGGGAACTATGGCTACACCTTC
CDR3 protein: CASSLLWAGNYGYTF
J gene: TRBJ1-2
clone size: once
V gene: TRBV28
D gene: .

CDR3 DNA: TGTGCCTGGAGTGTAGGCAGGGGTCGGTACGAGCAGTACTTC
CDR3 protein: CAWSVGRGRYEQYF
J gene: TRBJ2-7
clone size: .
V gene: TRBV30
D gene: .

CDR3 DNA: TGCGCCTGCGGACAGGGAAGTGACACAGATACGCAGTATTTT
CDR3 protein: CACGQGSDTDTQYF
J gene: TRBJ2-3
clone size: .
V gene: TRBV5-1
D gene: TRBD1

CDR3 DNA: TGCGCCAGCAGCCAAGATTTTGGCGGCCAACGCTCCTACGAGCAGTACTTC
CDR3 protein: CASSQDFGGQRSYEQYF
J gene: TRBJ2-7
clone size: .
V gene: TRBV4-3
D gene: .

CDR3 DNA: TGCGCCAGCACCCCCCGGGGACTAGCGGGAGACGGTGAGCAGTTCTTC
CDR3 protein: CASTPRGLAGDGEQFF
J gene: TRBJ2-1
clone size: .
V gene: TRBV5-1
D gene: TRBD2

CDR3 DNA: TGTGCCAGCAGCCCTACGGGACACCGAGAGACCCAGTACTTC
CDR3 protein: CASSPTGHRETQYF
J gene: TRBJ2-5
clone size: .
V gene: TRBV7-9
D gene: .

CDR3 DNA: TGTGCCAGCAGTTACCGACGGGGTGGGAACACCGGGGAGCTGTTTTTT
CDR3 protein: CASSYRRGGNTGELFF
J gene: TRBJ2-2
clone size: once
V gene: TRBV28
D gene: .

CDR3 DNA: TGCGCCAGCAGCGTCTCAGGGAGGACCTCCTACAATGAGCAGTTCTTC
CDR3 protein: CASSVSGRTSYNEQFF
J gene: TRBJ2-1
clone size: many
V gene: TRBV5-1
D gene: .